This is a list of T cell receptor beta chains from one sample in a study of shared clonotypes between healthy human individuals. Profiled with immunoSEQ multiplex PCR; TCRdb holds only in-frame clones, not every one. This table has 800,000 or so clones, 96% appearing once. Input material: naive CD8+ T cells sorted from blood. All receptors derive from a man aged 25-45 years in good health. Both conserved end residues are part of each CDR3. A D gene is named only where the DNA matches it firmly. Only some rows state a clone size, as once, few, many or a class for expanded clones.

j_gene	abundance	v_gene	d_gene	CDR3nt	CDR3aa
TRBJ2-7	-	TRBV19	-	TGTGCCAGTTTTTACGAGCAGTACTTC	CASFYEQYF
TRBJ2-7	once	TRBV4-1	TRBD2	TGCGCCAGCAGCCAAGATCGGCGGAGCGGGGAGCTCACCGAGCAGTACTTC	CASSQDRRSGELTEQYF
TRBJ2-1	-	TRBV7-2	-	TGTGCCAGCAGCGCAGCCGAGCTAGCCAATGAGCAGTTCTTC	CASSAAELANEQFF
TRBJ2-1	-	TRBV6-5	-	TGTGCCAGCAGTTATTCCCTCTCCGGGGCGGATGAGCAGTTCTTC	CASSYSLSGADEQFF
TRBJ2-7	-	TRBV25-1	-	TGTGCCAGCAGTGAGGTGGGGTTGGAAGAGCAGTACTTC	CASSEVGLEEQYF
TRBJ2-1	-	TRBV27	-	TGTGCCAGCAGTTCCGCAGGGGCGGGATACAATGAGCAGTTCTTC	CASSSAGAGYNEQFF
TRBJ2-5	once	TRBV11-2	TRBD1	TGTGCCAGCAGCTTAGGAGGGACAGGGAGACAAGAGACCCAGTACTTC	CASSLGGTGRQETQYF
TRBJ1-1	few	TRBV7-2	-	TGTGCCAGCAGCTTAAGAGGAGTGAACACTGAAGCTTTCTTT	CASSLRGVNTEAFF
TRBJ2-1	-	TRBV9	TRBD2	TGTGCCTCGGGGCGGGAGACTTTCGATGAGCAGTTCTTC	CASGRETFDEQFF
TRBJ2-2	-	TRBV7-9	-	TGTGCCAGCAGCGGGGTATCGCTCGGCACCGGGGAGCTGTTTTTT	CASSGVSLGTGELFF
TRBJ2-3	-	TRBV9	-	TGTGCCAGCAGCGTACAGGGAGACCGCACAGATACGCAGTATTTT	CASSVQGDRTDTQYF
TRBJ2-2	-	TRBV27	-	TGTGCCAGCAGTTTAGGGGATTCCGGGGAGCTGTTTTTT	CASSLGDSGELFF
TRBJ2-1	-	TRBV27	TRBD2	TGTGCCAGCAGGGGACTAGCGGGAACGAATGAGCAGTTCTTC	CASRGLAGTNEQFF
TRBJ2-7	-	TRBV6-1	TRBD2	TGTGCCAGCAGTGACGGACTAGGAGGAAGAGAGCAGTACTTC	CASSDGLGGREQYF
TRBJ2-1	-	TRBV29-1	-	TGCAGCGTTGTGGGGATATCGCACAATGAGCAGTTCTTC	CSVVGISHNEQFF
TRBJ2-5	-	TRBV27	-	TGTGCCAGCAGTTTATTAGGGAGTGAAGAGACCCAGTACTTC	CASSLLGSEETQYF
TRBJ2-7	-	TRBV4-3	-	TGCGCCAGCAGCCAGAACGAGGGGAGCGAGCAGTACTTC	CASSQNEGSEQYF
TRBJ2-1	-	TRBV7-9	-	TGTGCCAGCAGCCACCGCGGTGGACTCCTCAATGAGCAGTTCTTC	CASSHRGGLLNEQFF
TRBJ2-7	-	TRBV15	TRBD2	TGTGCCACCAGTGAACTAGCGGGGGCTTCGTACGAGCAGTACTTC	CATSELAGASYEQYF
TRBJ2-7	-	TRBV29-1	-	TGCAGCGTTGTCGGAGAAACGGGAGAGCAGTACTTC	CSVVGETGEQYF
TRBJ2-2	-	TRBV7-9	-	TGTGCCAGCAGCTTAGCGGCAGGGAACACCGGGGAGCTGTTTTTT	CASSLAAGNTGELFF
TRBJ2-3	-	TRBV7-8	-	TGTGCCAGCACCGACTTTATCACTAGCACAGATACGCAGTATTTT	CASTDFITSTDTQYF
TRBJ2-5	-	TRBV14	-	TGTGCCAGCAGCCAAGTTGACACCCTAGCAGAGACCCAGTACTTC	CASSQVDTLAETQYF
TRBJ2-3	-	TRBV7-3	TRBD2	TGTGCCAGCAGTGAACGAGGACTAGCGGGAGTAGAGAACACAGATACGCAGTATTTT	CASSERGLAGVENTDTQYF
TRBJ1-2	-	TRBV5-4	-	TGTGCCAGCAGCTTGCGGGCGCAGGGATACCATGGCTACACCTTC	CASSLRAQGYHGYTF
TRBJ2-7	-	TRBV7-9	TRBD2	TGTGCCAGCAGCTTAACGCCGGGACTAGCGGGGTCCTACGAGCAGTACTTC	CASSLTPGLAGSYEQYF
TRBJ2-2	-	TRBV5-6	-	TGTGCCAGCAGCTTGGGGGGATCCGGGGAGCTGTTTTTT	CASSLGGSGELFF
TRBJ2-1	-	TRBV30	TRBD2	TGTGCCTGGAGTTGGTGGACTAGCGGAACTGGTGAGCAGTTCTTC	CAWSWWTSGTGEQFF
TRBJ2-7	once	TRBV29-1	-	TGCAGCGTTGTAGTAGGGACGTCATACGAGCAGTACTTC	CSVVVGTSYEQYF
TRBJ2-2	-	TRBV10-1	TRBD2	TGCGCCAGCAGTGAGTTAGCGGGAGTGTACACCGGGGAGCTGTTTTTT	CASSELAGVYTGELFF
TRBJ1-2	-	TRBV19	-	TGTGCCAGTAGTCTCCGGGAGGGAGGTGGCTATGGCTACACCTTC	CASSLREGGGYGYTF
TRBJ1-1	-	TRBV28	TRBD1	TGTGCCAGCGCGTTAGGACAGGGGCCAACTGAAGCTTTCTTT	CASALGQGPTEAFF
TRBJ2-1	-	TRBV9	TRBD1	TGTGCCAGCAGCCCCCGGGACAGGGTGTACAATGAGCAGTTCTTC	CASSPRDRVYNEQFF
TRBJ2-6	-	TRBV9	-	TGTGCCAGCAGCGGGGACATCGTATCGTCTGGGGCCAACGTCCTGACTTTC	CASSGDIVSSGANVLTF
TRBJ1-5	-	TRBV5-5	-	TGTGCCAGCAGCTTCCGGACCAATCAGCCCCAGCATTTT	CASSFRTNQPQHF
TRBJ2-1	-	TRBV10-2	-	TGCGCCAGCAGTGAACCTCCGGCTCTCGGCAATGAGCAGTTCTTC	CASSEPPALGNEQFF
TRBJ1-3	-	TRBV29-1	-	TGCAGCGTTGTAATAAACTCTGGAAACACCATATATTTT	CSVVINSGNTIYF
TRBJ2-1	-	TRBV12-2	-	TGTGCAAGTCGCAACCCCGTTAGGACTAGCGACCCATACAATGAGCAGTTCTTC	CASRNPVRTSDPYNEQFF
TRBJ2-3	-	TRBV29-1	-	TGCAGCGTTGTTGGTGGAGAGGGCGCAGGGATTTACACAGGCAATCCGTATTTT	CSVVGGEGAGIYTGNPYF
TRBJ2-1	-	TRBV9	-	TGTGCCAGCAGCGTAGGTGAGCTGACCGGAGTGCAGTTCTTC	CASSVGELTGVQFF
TRBJ2-3	-	TRBV7-9	TRBD2	TGTGCCAGCAGCTTTTTGACTAGCGGGAGTTTGATGCCAGATACGCAGTATTTT	CASSFLTSGSLMPDTQYF
TRBJ2-1	-	TRBV12-5	-	TGTGCTAGTGGTCCCATGGGGGCCTACAATGAGCAGTTCTTC	CASGPMGAYNEQFF
TRBJ1-1	-	TRBV2	-	TGTGCCAGCAGGCAGATGAACACTGAAGCTTTCTTT	CASRQMNTEAFF
TRBJ1-5	once	TRBV7-8	TRBD1	TGTGCCAGCAGCTTTCAGGGGGAACGTGGGAATCAGCCCCAGCATTTT	CASSFQGERGNQPQHF
TRBJ2-7	once	TRBV5-4	TRBD1	TGTGCCAGCAGCTTGGAAAACAGGGGCGAGCAGTACTTC	CASSLENRGEQYF
TRBJ2-7	-	TRBV27	-	TGTGCCAGCAGTTTAATTGGGATGAACTACGAGCAGTACTTC	CASSLIGMNYEQYF
TRBJ2-5	-	TRBV29-1	-	TGCAGCGTTGAAGAGAACCAAGAGACCCAGTACTTC	CSVEENQETQYF
TRBJ1-1	-	TRBV5-6	-	TGTGCCAGCAGCATTCTCACAGGGCCGTACACTGAAGCTTTCTTT	CASSILTGPYTEAFF
TRBJ2-7	-	TRBV6-4	TRBD2	TGTGCCAGCAGTGAAGGACTAGCGGGAGTTAGGGAGCAGTACTTC	CASSEGLAGVREQYF
TRBJ1-1	-	TRBV7-9	TRBD1	TGTGCCAGCAGCTCAGGACAGGGTTCAACCACTGAAGCTTTCTTT	CASSSGQGSTTEAFF
TRBJ2-1	-	TRBV27	TRBD2	TGTGCCAGCAGTTTATCTGGAGGACTAGCGGGGCCTGCCTACAATGAGCAGTTCTTC	CASSLSGGLAGPAYNEQFF
TRBJ1-3	-	TRBV28	-	TGTGCCAGCAGTTTCCGACAGTTCTCTGGAAACACCATATATTTT	CASSFRQFSGNTIYF
TRBJ2-7	-	TRBV4-2	TRBD2	TGTGCCAGCAGCCAAGTAGAGACTAGCGGGTCCTACGAGCAGTACTTC	CASSQVETSGSYEQYF